This T cell receptor beta chain was documented in a study of blood T cell repertoires in COVID-19. On the study more broadly: Spain, Italy and the United States supplied samples that represented acute and convalescent COVID-19. T cells, B-cell-depleted T cells, or PBMCs supplied cDNA or gDNA.

V lost 7 bases and J lost 3, with 18 bases in between. There are 15 residues in the CDR3. Germline V gene data show CDR1 as MNHEY and CDR2 as SVGAGI. Libraries were prepared by immunoSEQ multiplex PCR; TCRdb keeps only in-frame clonotypes and omits some of them. The top ten clones hold 6.8% of a sample with a few hundred thousand clones, around 83% of them seen once. The TCR comes from a woman aged 40 to 49 who had recovered from COVID-19. Sequenced sample: PBMCs or T cells enriched from blood (not recorded which). V gene TRBV6-5 combines with J gene TRBJ1-1, with TRBD1 as a possible D gene (6 bases). The CDR3, as DNA: TGTGCCAGCATGGGGGGGCGTACAATCTACACTGAAGCTTTCTTT. Its protein product is CASMGGRTIYTEAFF.